This T cell receptor (beta chain) was found in a study of post-analysis software for immune sequencing data (dated by TCRdb to about 2015). As for the study more broadly: Disease courses on record covered relapsing-remitting, secondary progressive and progressive-relapsing multiple sclerosis, though some patients had no subtype annotation. Patient repertoires were compared against ten to eleven previously published healthy control repertoires from donors aged about 6 to 26 years. A subset of samples was prepared in parallel using single-end sample barcoding, then pooled and co-amplified after Illumina adapter ligation.

For CDR1 and CDR2, the germline V gene lists SGDLS and YYNGEE. Counted from cysteine to phenylalanine, this CDR3 has 13 amino acids. CDR3 DNA is the only sequence kept; it has 39 bases, read in frame from the first base. The germline ends are 9 bases apart after V is trimmed by 5 bases and J by 0 bases. Library preparation was by PCR. TCRdb names Illumina HiSeq 2500 as the instrument used. To reduce PCR and sequencing biases, unique molecular identifiers were built into the TCR beta cDNA libraries. Roughly 0.5 million cDNA molecules were obtained per 1 to 10 million input T cells, so each molecule approximated one T cell. The patient libraries were prepared and sequenced with the same protocol used for the earlier healthy control dataset. Samples belonging to the same batch were prepared together, multiplexed and sequenced on a shared HiSeq lane. The source study handled its data this way. Raw barcoded reads were processed with MIGEC, discarding single-read molecular identifier groups before consensus assembly and CDR3 extraction. Clonotype tables were post-analysed with VDJtools, normalizing diversity by down-sampling all datasets to the smallest sample size. Repertoire overlap clustering matched CDR3 amino acid but not nucleotide sequences to correct batch-related cross-sample contamination. TCRdb reran the public reads through fastp at Q25 and MiXCR, keeping productive beta chains. Rows merge per CDR3 protein into single entries with the most common DNA and genes. What appears here as the V and J calls and clone size reflects TCRdb's work, not the paper's. Within this sample are more than 500,000 distinct CDR3 sequences, with approximately 31% of them counted one time only. The top ten hold less than 6% of the sample.

To demonstrate the VDJtools post-analysis software, TCR beta repertoires were profiled from the peripheral blood of about 14 young patients with multiple sclerosis. Multiple sclerosis patients were children and adolescents aged 6 to 15 years. Points on this clonotype: Its antigen is currently not known. The input lacks base qualities; no much larger clone sits a single base away.

General findings and caveats noted by the study authors: When samples were clustered directly using the F measure, samples prepared in the same batch co-clustered strongly, which prompted a batch-effect correction. The multiple sclerosis patient group was slightly younger than the control group. Multiple sclerosis patients had significantly lower normalized Chao1 diversity than controls, a result that suggests substantial peripheral T-cell clonal expansion. Patients showed significantly higher frequencies than controls for about 5 TRBV segments, among them TRBV5-6, TRBV5-1 and TRBV20-1.

The clonotype comes from a girl aged 2 to 17 with multiple sclerosis. The chain joins TRBV9 to TRBJ2-7, with the D segment identity uncertain. Source material: blood. The CDR3 corresponds to CASSSEYSYEQYF. The bases read TGTGCCAGCAGTTCAGAGTACTCCTACGAGCAGTACTTC.